This TCR beta chain was identified during a study of OX40 agonist ivuxolimab in advanced cancers. Study information: Every 2 weeks, patients received ivuxolimab intravenously, dosed at 0.01 to 10 mg/kg. Dose-escalation cases comprised hepatocellular carcinoma, melanoma, renal cell or head and neck cancer.

A word on this clone: Its antigen remains unknown.

Sequencing was performed with immunoSEQ multiplex PCR; in TCRdb, only in-frame clones are kept and a portion is missing. This sample has tens of thousands of clones, with about 90% found just once. Study-level points and caveats: Normalized T-cell clonal expansion was also low in a subset of nonresponders. Among patients with partial responses at 0.1-3.0 mg/kg, clonal expansion was among the lowest.

The germline V gene encodes CDR1 PRHDT and CDR2 FYEKMQ (reference sequence). The germline V and J ends were trimmed by 5 bases and 1 base, with 20 bases remaining between them. This CDR3 is built from 17 residues. The sequence came from an adult with an advanced solid tumor such as melanoma, head and neck, liver or kidney cancer. Sample: CD4+ or CD8+ T cells sorted from blood, taken in a trial of the OX40 agonist ivuxolimab. This sequence joins TRBV13 and TRBJ2-5, with D possibly matching TRBD2 (5 bases). DNA for the CDR3: TGTGCCAGCAGCCCAACCAGCAGCGGAAGGTTCCAAGAGACCCAGTACTTC. Translation: CASSPTSSGRFQETQYF.